The 14 T cell receptor beta chains reported below all come from one sample, sequenced in a study of blood T cells in healthy people across ages. Through a sample-barcoded 5' primer and a J-beta primer mix, a second PCR was run for about 6 to 11 cycles. TCRdb called the 5' RACE reads again in MiXCR, with one record for every CDR3 protein. The sample has some 730,000 distinct CDR3 sequences; 20% to 25% are singletons. Sequencing was carried out using blood. All receptors derive from a man between 65 and 85 years old in good health.

The chain couples TRBV28 to TRBJ1-2, with TRBD1 identical over 8 bases. This CDR3 spans 16 amino acids. The V and J ends lost 1 base and 5 bases, in that order; junction bases with no gene match: 9. Per germline, CDR1 MDHEN and CDR2 SYDVKM. The CDR3 sequence: CASSLSLTGVGYGYTF. The CDR3 coding sequence is TGTGCCAGCAGTTTATCTCTGACAGGGGTAGGATATGGCTACACCTTC.

This clonotype was seen a few times. The rearrangement joins TRBV12-3 or TRBV12-4 to TRBJ2-5; weak D call: TRBD1 (6 bases). The J call may be incorrect, as the DNA end agrees better with TRBJ2-7. The CDR3 has 14 residues. CDR3 DNA sequence: TGTGCCAGCACCCACAGGGTAAGCTCCTACGAGCAGTACTTC. This encodes CASTHRVSSYEQYF.

Comments on this clonotype: The junction does not match germline at one end; this may be a read error. The chain carries TRBV12-3 or TRBV12-4 and TRBJ1-5; D gene ambiguous. This CDR3 has 14 amino acids. The CDR3: CAGSLVQGHQPQHF. In DNA, the CDR3 is TGTGCCGGCAGTTTAGTCCAAGGACATCAGCCCCAGCATTTT.

This clonotype was observed at least ten times. The chain is built from TRBV5-1 and TRBJ2-3; no clear D. Trimming took off 1 base at V and 6 bases at J, with 12 bases between the two ends. This CDR3 has 14 amino acids. Germline loops: CDR1 SGHRS, CDR2 YFSETQ. CDR3 loop: CASSLLGPPDTQYF. Written as DNA, the CDR3 is TGCGCCAGCAGCTTGTTAGGCCCACCGGATACGCAGTATTTT.

Concerning this clonotype itself: A much larger clone sits a single nucleotide away, making a read error possible. The chain uses TRBV4-3 and TRBJ2-1; D is unclear. The length of the CDR3 is 15 residues. The V gene's germline CDR1 is LGHNA and CDR2 YSLEER. This chain's CDR3 is CASSQGPDSYTEQFF. CDR3 bases: TGCGCCAGCAGCCAAGGGCCTGATTCCTACACTGAGCAGTTCTTC.

The chain employs TRBV4-3 and TRBJ1-1, with D possibly matching TRBD1 (5 bases). Deletions cut 3 bases from V and 0 bases from J, with 8 bases between. The CDR3 runs 14 residues. Germline V gives CDR1 LGHNA, CDR2 YSLEER. CDR3 amino acids: CASSQGVVNTEAFF. The CDR3 nucleotides are TGCGCCAGCAGCCAGGGGGTCGTGAACACTGAAGCTTTCTTT.

There are a few counts of this clonotype. The chain is built from TRBV27 and TRBJ1-6, with 10 bases fitting TRBD1. The CDR3 extends over 15 amino acids. V trimming: 5 bases; J trimming: 10 bases; junction bases outside the gene matches: 8. Per the germline V gene, CDR1 is MNHEY and CDR2 is SMNVEV (reference sequence). The CDR3 nucleotides are TGTGCCAGCAGTCCAAGGACAGGGGGTGGCTCACCCCTCCACTTT. Translated: CASSPRTGGGSPLHF.

CDR3 bases: TGCGCCAGCAGCCAAACTAGCGGGAGAACCTACAATGAGCAGTTCTTC. This translates into CASSQTSGRTYNEQFF. This chain links TRBV4-3 with TRBJ2-1, with 11 bases lining up with TRBD2. The CDR3 length is 16 residues. The germline CDR1 and CDR2 sequences are LGHNA and YSLEER. J was trimmed by 2 bases and V by 2 bases; bases with no gene match: 2.

The rearrangement uses TRBV20-1 and TRBJ2-7; a weak D match, TRBD1 (6 bases). Germline CDR1 DFQATT, CDR2 SNEGSKA (reference sequence). The CDR3 is 12 residues long. Trimming left V 6 bases short and J 2 bases short, with 11 bases between. CDR3 bases: TGCAGTGCCCCCGAGGGGGCCTACGAGCAGTACTTC. Protein sequence: CSAPEGAYEQYF.

CDR3 DNA: TGTGCCAGCCAAGCGGCGGGGGGTTTTAAGGGCAATGAGCAGTTCTTC. The encoded protein is CASQAAGGFKGNEQFF. The V and J genes are TRBV25-1 and TRBJ2-1; 8 bases align to TRBD2. Germline V CDR1 and CDR2: MGHDK, SYGVNS. J gave up 6 bases and V 8 bases, and 15 bases lay outside the gene matches. This CDR3 is 16 amino acids long.

At least ten counts were recorded for this clonotype. The rearrangement joins TRBV29-1 to TRBJ2-1; 12 bases are shared with TRBD1. V gave up 4 bases and J gave up 9 bases; unmatched junction bases: 4. This CDR3 has 13 amino acids. Germline CDR1 reads SQVTM; CDR2 reads ANQGSEA. CDR3 coding DNA: TGCAGCGTTGGGGGACAGGGGGCATTTGAGCAGTTCTTC. As protein: CSVGGQGAFEQFF.

This clonotype appeared a few times. The chain employs TRBV29-1 and TRBJ1-5; possible D gene TRBD1, 5 bases. Germline V gene sequence: CDR1 SQVTM, CDR2 ANQGSEA. With 4 bases removed from V and 5 bases from J, the gap between germline ends came to 12 bases. The CDR3 covers 13 residues. This chain's CDR3 is CSVAAGGDQPQHF. The CDR3, as DNA: TGCAGCGTTGCGGCCGGGGGGGATCAGCCCCAGCATTTT.

This clonotype showed up many times. The J gene is TRBJ1-1, the V gene TRBV29-1; D gene uncertain. The CDR3 totals 11 residues. With 4 bases removed from V and 1 base from J, the gap between germline ends came to 4 bases. Germline loops: CDR1 SQVTM, CDR2 ANQGSEA. The CDR3 region has the DNA TGCAGCGTTGCGGCGAACACTGAAGCTTTCTTT. Amino acid sequence: CSVAANTEAFF.

The gene calls are TRBV7-2 and TRBJ2-5; TRBD1 aligns across 8 bases. J was trimmed by 1 base and V by 5 bases; bases with no gene match: 6. Germline values: CDR1 SGHTA, CDR2 FQGNSA. This CDR3 has 15 amino acids. The CDR3 sequence is CASSPQGALQETQYF. CDR3 DNA: TGTGCCAGCAGCCCCCAGGGGGCCCTCCAAGAGACCCAGTACTTC.